The 25 T cell receptor beta chains below were found in one sample sequenced in a study of CD8 T cells in Susac syndrome. Random hexamers primed reverse transcription of roughly 0.45 to 1 ug RNA. In TCRdb, the immunoSEQ multiplex PCR reads were re-called with MiXCR into one record per CDR3 protein. This sample has 250,000 to 300,000 distinct CDR3 sequences, with 89% found just once. The sequencing sample was made of CD8+ T cells from PBMCs. The receptors were gathered from a human donor with multiple sclerosis.

This chain connects TRBV24-1 to TRBJ2-1; 7 bases map to TRBD1. Germline trimming cut 5 bases from V and 6 bases from J; bases unmatched to any gene: 6. There are 14 residues in the CDR3. Germline CDR1 reads KGHDR; CDR2 reads SFDVKD. The CDR3 sequence is CATSGDSPFNEQFF. The CDR3 coding sequence is TGTGCCACCAGTGGGGACAGTCCCTTCAATGAGCAGTTCTTC.

The J gene is TRBJ2-3, the V gene TRBV27, with D tentatively TRBD2 (5 bases). The CDR3 contains 21 residues. From germline, CDR1 is MNHEY and CDR2 SMNVEV (reference sequence). The germline V and J ends were trimmed by 3 bases and 0 bases, with 28 bases remaining between them. CDR3 nucleotides: TGTGCCAGCAGTTTGATCGCGGCCGTCGCCAATACCCTAGCTAGCACAGATACGCAGTATTTT. As protein: CASSLIAAVANTLASTDTQYF.

The chain recombines TRBV6-2 or TRBV6-3 with TRBJ2-7, with D perhaps assigned TRBD1 or TRBD2 (5 bases each). V was shortened by 0 bases and J by 6 bases, with 9 bases between the two germline ends. The CDR3 contains 13 residues. The germline gives CDR1 MNHEY, CDR2 SVGEGT. The CDR3 loop reads CASSYSGDLEQYF. DNA for the CDR3: TGTGCCAGCAGTTACTCAGGGGACCTCGAGCAGTACTTC.

The CDR3 nucleotides read TGTGCCAGCAGCTCAGGGGCTACTAATGAAAAACTGTTTTTT. Its protein is CASSSGATNEKLFF. The V and J genes are TRBV27 and TRBJ1-4, with D possibly being TRBD1 (6 bases). Germline V gives CDR1 MNHEY, CDR2 SMNVEV (reference sequence). Between the trimmed V and J ends, which lost 6 bases and 2 bases, there was a span of 10 bases. This CDR3 is built from 14 residues.

This chain connects TRBV6-1 to TRBJ2-2; 10 bases agree with TRBD2. CDR1 MNHNS and CDR2 SASEGT come from the germline V gene. The CDR3 has 17 amino acids. J gave up 5 bases and V 4 bases, and 10 bases lay outside the gene matches. This chain's CDR3 is CASSVFRLAGDTGELFF. The CDR3 nucleotides read TGTGCCAGCAGTGTTTTTAGGCTAGCGGGGGATACCGGGGAGCTGTTTTTT.

The CDR3 region is CASSLGLVGTGEFF. The CDR3 DNA follows: TGTGCCAGCAGTCTCGGACTAGTTGGTACGGGAGAGTTCTTC. This chain links TRBV6-2 or TRBV6-3 with TRBJ2-1, with 7 positions matching TRBD2. Germline assignment: CDR1 MNHEY and CDR2 SVGEGT. The CDR3 consists of 14 residues. The V and J ends lost 5 bases and 14 bases, in that order; junction bases with no gene match: 15.

V is TRBV12-3 or TRBV12-4 and J is TRBJ2-1, with TRBD2 matching 11 bases. With 4 bases clipped from V and 8 bases from J, the junction kept 25 bases outside the gene matches. There are 21 residues in the CDR3. The CDR3 DNA sequence: TGTGCCAGCAGTTCCCCTTGGACCGCTCTAAGGGTAGCGGGAGGGCCCGATGAGCAGTTCTTC. It translates to CASSSPWTALRVAGGPDEQFF.

The gene calls are TRBV27 and TRBJ2-1; TRBD1 agrees at 7 bases. J lost 7 bases, V lost 5 bases, and 5 bases had no gene match. Looked up from germline, CDR1 is MNHEY and CDR2 is SMNVEV (reference sequence). The CDR3 is 13 residues long. Written as DNA, the CDR3 is TGTGCCAGCAGTCGGGACAGTAGGAATGAGCAGTTCTTC. Its protein product is CASSRDSRNEQFF.

The chain joins TRBV3-1 to TRBJ2-1; TRBD2 aligns across 13 bases. CDR1 LGHDT and CDR2 YNNKEL come from the germline V gene (reference sequence). Trimming cost V 0 bases and J 5 bases; bases outside gene matches: 4. The CDR3 loop spans 17 amino acids. CDR3 coding DNA: TGTGCCAGCAGCCAAGACCTAGGGACTAGCGGGGACAATGAGCAGTTCTTC. It encodes CASSQDLGTSGDNEQFF.

This clonotype was detected once. This rearrangement joins TRBV2 to TRBJ2-3; 9 bases match TRBD2. The CDR3 runs 19 residues. The germline CDR1 and CDR2 sequences are SNHLY and FYNNEI. V shed 2 bases, J shed 2 bases, and the junction held 14 bases outside the gene matches. The CDR3 sequence: CASSESVSGSLTLTDTQYF. In DNA form, the CDR3 reads TGTGCCAGCAGTGAATCGGTTAGCGGGAGTCTCACTCTCACAGATACGCAGTATTTT. The variable domain in full, with the rest retrieved from reference TRBV2 and TRBJ2-3, is EPEVTQTPSHQVTQMGQEVILRCVPISNHLYFYWYRQILGQKVEFLVSFYNNEISEKSEIFDDQFSVERPDGSNFTLKIRSTKLEDSAMYFCASSESVSGSLTLTDTQYFGPGTRLTVL.

The V call is TRBV29-1, the J call TRBJ2-5; the D gene is possibly TRBD1 (6 bases). The germline V gene encodes CDR1 SQVTM and CDR2 ANQGSEA. CDR3 length: 15 amino acids. Trimming cost V 0 bases and J 4 bases, with 15 bases left between them. The CDR3 DNA is TGCAGCGTTGAAGAGGGACACGGTTTGGTAGAGACCCAGTACTTC. It yields the protein CSVEEGHGLVETQYF.

As concerns this clonotype: The junction departs from the called germline gene at one end, perhaps through a read error. The V gene is TRBV7-7, the J gene TRBJ2-3, with 11 bases identical to TRBD2. From germline, CDR1 is SSHAT and CDR2 FNYEAQ (reference sequence). This CDR3 spans 15 amino acids. The CDR3 is CASSLLAGDTDTQYF. CDR3 sequence (DNA): TGTGCTAGCAGCTTACTAGCGGGGGACACAGATACGCAGTATTTT.

This clonotype was picked up one time. The gene calls are TRBV4-2 and TRBJ2-5; D gene ambiguous. Germline V CDR1 and CDR2: LGHNA, YNFKEQ. V was trimmed by 0 bases and J by 3 bases, leaving 14 bases between them. The CDR3 has 16 residues. The CDR3 DNA follows: TGTGCCAGCAGCCAAGAAGAAAGTGCAGGAGAAGAGACCCAGTACTTC. Protein sequence: CASSQEESAGEETQYF.

This chain uses TRBV4-1 with TRBJ1-5, with D perhaps matching TRBD1 (5 bases). The CDR3 spans 14 residues. V lost 2 bases and J lost 7, with 12 bases in between. The germline V gene encodes CDR1 MGHRA and CDR2 YSYEKL. The DNA of the CDR3 is TGCGCCAGCAGCCAACCCCCTCAGGGACAGCCCCAGCATTTT. This codes for CASSQPPQGQPQHF.

V gene TRBV29-1 combines with J gene TRBJ1-2; perhaps TRBD1 as D (5 bases). V gave up 2 bases and J gave up 3 bases, with 10 bases separating them. This CDR3 has 13 amino acids. The V gene's germline CDR1 is SQVTM and CDR2 ANQGSEA. The CDR3 DNA reads TGCAGCGTTGAAACAGGTCGCGACTATGGCTACACCTTC. It translates to CSVETGRDYGYTF.

The rearrangement uses TRBV9 and TRBJ2-1; D possibly corresponds to TRBD2 (6 bases). V lost 0 bases, J lost 6 bases, and 7 bases lay in between. The V gene's germline CDR1 is SGDLS and CDR2 YYNGEE. The CDR3 contains 13 residues. CDR3 nucleotide sequence: TGTGCCAGCAGCGTAGGGACTATCAATGAGCAGTTCTTC. Protein: CASSVGTINEQFF.

The chain joins TRBV7-3 to TRBJ1-1; 8 bases fit TRBD1. This CDR3 contains 13 residues. V shed 1 base and J 5 bases; nucleotides not matched to a gene: 0. In germline, CDR1 is SGHTA, CDR2 FQGTGA. CDR3: CASSLNRGTEAFF. Here the CDR3 DNA reads TGTGCCAGCAGCTTAAACAGGGGGACTGAAGCTTTCTTT.

The V gene is TRBV12-3 or TRBV12-4, the J gene TRBJ2-7; 12 bases are shared with TRBD2. CDR3 length equals 16 residues. The junction had 9 bases not matched to a gene; V was cut back by 5 bases and J by 4 bases. The chain's CDR3 is CASSTPTSGSFYEQYF. The CDR3 DNA is TGTGCCAGCAGTACTCCGACTAGCGGGAGCTTTTACGAGCAGTACTTC.

V usage is TRBV10-3 and J usage is TRBJ2-7; 9 bases are a match to TRBD1. Germline assignment: CDR1 ENHRY and CDR2 SYGVKD. The trim removed 6 bases at V and 1 base at J, leaving 4 bases unmatched. CDR3 length: 14 amino acids. The CDR3 is CAIRWGQGSYEQYF. The CDR3 DNA is TGTGCCATCAGATGGGGACAGGGTTCCTACGAGCAGTACTTC.

This chain links TRBV24-1 with TRBJ1-1; 7 positions match TRBD1. The germline gives CDR1 KGHDR, CDR2 SFDVKD. The CDR3 has 15 residues. Trimming at V came to 5 bases and at J to 3 bases, leaving 8 bases not matched to a gene. As DNA, the CDR3 is TGTGCCACCAGTGCCGCCGGGACAGAGGACACTGAAGCTTTCTTT. Amino acid sequence: CATSAAGTEDTEAFF.

The chain links TRBV15 to TRBJ2-3, with 9 bases fitting TRBD2. The CDR3 covers 14 residues. After removal of 8 bases from V and 5 bases from J, the junction contained 8 bases not matched to a gene. The germline V gene encodes CDR1 LNHNV and CDR2 YYDKDF (reference sequence). The CDR3 is CATGERGERDTQYF. The CDR3 nucleotides read TGTGCCACCGGAGAGCGGGGGGAGAGAGATACGCAGTATTTT.

The chain uses TRBV6-6 and TRBJ1-1, with TRBD1 matching over 7 bases. The V gene end was trimmed by 10 bases and the J gene end by 4 bases; junction bases not matched to a gene: 9. This CDR3 comprises 13 residues. The germline V gene has CDR1 MNHNY and CDR2 SVGAGI (reference sequence). CDR3 coding DNA: TGTGCCACCAGGGGGGGGAGGGCCACTGAAGCTTTCTTT. Protein sequence: CATRGGRATEAFF.

The rearrangement uses TRBV6-5 and TRBJ2-1; TRBD2 is a possible D gene (5 bases). Trimming took off 0 bases at V and 5 bases at J, with 8 bases between the two ends. The CDR3 extends over 14 amino acids. Germline V gene data show CDR1 as MNHEY and CDR2 as SVGAGI. The CDR3: CASSYSGDNNEQFF. The CDR3 bases are TGTGCCAGCAGTTACTCGGGAGATAACAATGAGCAGTTCTTC.

The chain uses TRBV2 and TRBJ2-1; D is undetermined. The CDR3 loop spans 12 amino acids. Trimming shortened V by 4 bases and J by 7 bases, and 8 bases separated the two germline ends. Germline V lookup: CDR1 SNHLY, CDR2 FYNNEI. In nucleotides, the CDR3 is TGTGCCAGCAGTGCAGGACGTAATGAGCAGTTCTTC. Translation: CASSAGRNEQFF.

This chain links TRBV15 with TRBJ2-7; maybe TRBD1 (7 bases). V lost 2 bases to trimming and J lost 6 bases, with 8 bases between them. Germline assignment: CDR1 LNHNV and CDR2 YYDKDF (reference sequence). This CDR3 region has 12 residues. The CDR3 reads CATSRQGGEQYF. DNA for the CDR3: TGTGCCACCAGCAGACAGGGGGGCGAGCAGTACTTC. Variable domain in full (rest from reference TRBV15 and TRBJ2-7): DAMVIQNPRYQVTQFGKPVTLSCSQTLNHNVMYWYQQKSSQAPKLLFHYYDKDFNNEADTPDNFQSRRPNTSFCFLDIRSPGLGDTAMYLCATSRQGGEQYFGPGTRLTVT.